Each of the 13 T cell receptor beta chains below was sequenced from the same sample in a study of T cells in Graves' hyperthyroidism and ophthalmopathy. Template material for amplifying TCR beta CDR3 regions consisted of RNA transcripts. Initially, a first-round RT-PCR of the TCR CDR3 employed the HTBI primer set. In TCRdb, the multiplex PCR reads were re-called with MiXCR into one record per CDR3 protein. The data show hundreds of thousands of distinct CDR3 sequences, 14% seen once. The sample taken for sequencing was blood. These receptor sequences come from a woman in her 30s with Graves' hyperthyroidism that later progressed to Graves' ophthalmopathy.

This clonotype was seen many times. The chain has TRBV11-2 and TRBJ2-1, with 11 bases aligning to TRBD2. CDR3 length: 18 amino acids. The ends lost 6 bases at V and 0 bases at J; junction bases unmatched: 10. Per germline, CDR1 SGHAT and CDR2 FQNNGV. CDR3 bases: TGTGCCAGCAGTATCGGGACTAGCGGTTTCAGCTCCTACAATGAGCAGTTCTTC. Protein sequence: CASSIGTSGFSSYNEQFF.

In this sample, this clonotype turned up many times. The V gene is TRBV12-3 or TRBV12-4, the J gene TRBJ1-5; the match to TRBD1 covers 7 bases. The V gene end was trimmed by 6 bases and the J gene end by 5 bases; junction bases not matched to a gene: 7. The CDR3 extends over 14 amino acids. In DNA, the CDR3 is TGTGCCAGCAGACCCAGGGGGAGAGATCAGCCCCAGCATTTT. It translates to CASRPRGRDQPQHF.

The sample holds many counts of this clonotype. The chain is built from TRBV20-1 and TRBJ2-1; 8 bases align to TRBD2. CDR3 length equals 14 residues. J was trimmed by 4 bases and V by 4 bases; bases with no gene match: 6. CDR1 and CDR2 from the germline V gene are DFQATT and SNEGSKA (reference sequence). The CDR3 nucleotides are TGCAGTGCTAACCGGGAGGGACCATACAATGAGCAGTTCTTC. Encoded protein: CSANREGPYNEQFF.

This clonotype was counted at least ten times. This sequence joins TRBV18 and TRBJ1-2; TRBD1 aligns across 7 bases. V lost 3 bases, J lost 5 bases, and 9 bases stayed unmatched. Per the germline V gene, CDR1 is KGHSH and CDR2 is LQKENI. The CDR3 has 15 residues. The CDR3 DNA reads as TGTGCCAGCTCACCCGAAGGACAGGCGACGTATGGCTACACCTTC. Translation: CASSPEGQATYGYTF.

This clonotype occurred many times. This chain uses TRBV25-1 with TRBJ2-2; D tentatively reads TRBD1 or TRBD2 (5 bases each). The germline V gene encodes CDR1 MGHDK and CDR2 SYGVNS. V was cut by 2 bases and J by 2 bases, with 9 bases left in between. This CDR3 is built from 15 residues. CDR3 residues: CASSERDLNTGELFF. The CDR3 DNA is TGTGCCAGCAGTGAAAGGGACCTTAACACCGGGGAGCTGTTTTTT.

This clonotype was picked up many times. The chain links TRBV7-3 to TRBJ2-1, with TRBD2 matching 9 bases. V gave up 5 bases and J gave up 5 bases; unmatched junction bases: 7. Germline V gene lookup returns CDR1 SGHTA and CDR2 FQGTGA. The CDR3 loop spans 15 amino acids. CDR3 region: CASSRVASGDNEQFF. CDR3 coding DNA: TGTGCCAGCAGCCGGGTGGCTAGCGGGGACAATGAGCAGTTCTTC.

This clonotype was seen a few times. The chain carries TRBV20-1 and TRBJ1-2, with D perhaps matching TRBD1 (5 bases). This CDR3 has 16 amino acids. In germline, CDR1 is DFQATT, CDR2 SNEGSKA (reference sequence). V lost 0 bases, J lost 0 bases, and 14 bases lay in between. CDR3 region: CSARDQGVLTNYGYTF. The CDR3 region has the DNA TGCAGTGCTAGAGATCAGGGAGTACTAACTAACTATGGCTACACCTTC.

This clonotype was observed a few times. The chain joins TRBV24-1 to TRBJ2-2; 7 bases agree with TRBD1. Germline V gives CDR1 KGHDR, CDR2 SFDVKD. The CDR3 is made up of 16 amino acids. V shed 4 bases, J shed 4 bases, and the junction held 8 bases outside the gene matches. CDR3 loop: CATSELTGPGTGELFF. CDR3 DNA: TGTGCCACCAGTGAGCTGACAGGGCCGGGCACCGGGGAGCTGTTTTTT.

This clonotype was seen many times. The chain carries TRBV20-1 and TRBJ1-6, with D possibly matching TRBD1 (6 bases). Germline CDR1 DFQATT, CDR2 SNEGSKA (reference sequence). The CDR3 covers 13 residues. V shed 4 bases and J shed 7 bases, with 11 bases lying between them. The CDR3: CSATTGLNSPLHF. CDR3 DNA: TGCAGTGCTACTACAGGGTTGAATTCACCCCTCCACTTT.

Many counts were recorded for this clonotype. The chain carries TRBV3-1 and TRBJ1-2, with 7 nucleotides matching TRBD1. CDR3 length equals 15 residues. V was pared by 1 base and J by 5 bases, with 7 bases of the junction left unmatched. CDR1 and CDR2 from the germline V gene are LGHDT and YNNKEL (reference sequence). The CDR3 DNA reads TGTGCCAGCAGCCAAGGTCCCAGGGGGACTTATGGCTACACCTTC. It specifies CASSQGPRGTYGYTF.

J is TRBJ2-1 and V is TRBV20-1, with D perhaps TRBD1 (6 bases). Trimming removed 3 bases from V and 5 bases from J, with 8 bases in between. The CDR3 is 12 amino acids. CDR1 is DFQATT and CDR2 is SNEGSKA in the germline V gene (reference sequence). The CDR3 nucleotides are TGCAGTGCTAGCCGGACAGACAATGAGCAGTTCTTC. Its protein product is CSASRTDNEQFF.

V gene TRBV6-1 combines with J gene TRBJ2-2; TRBD1 aligns across 7 bases. Unmatched junction bases numbered 15, after V lost 6 bases and J lost 2 bases. Germline-derived CDR1 and CDR2 are MNHNS and SASEGT. This CDR3 is built from 18 residues. The CDR3 DNA reads TGTGCCAGCAGCAGGGACAGCTCGACGGAGTTAAACACCGGGGAGCTGTTTTTT. Translation gives CASSRDSSTELNTGELFF.

This clonotype was seen ten or more times. The chain combines TRBV2 with TRBJ2-7; 12 nucleotides align to TRBD2. This CDR3 contains 15 residues. Germline CDR1 reads SNHLY; CDR2 reads FYNNEI. V lost 6 bases and J lost 2; bases outside the gene matches: 5. The DNA of the CDR3 is TGTGCCAGCAGCCCCCTAGCGGGAGGGCCCTACGAGCAGTACTTC. It specifies CASSPLAGGPYEQYF.